This T cell receptor (beta chain) was recovered during a study of blood T cell repertoires in COVID-19. This CDR3 contains 13 residues. V lost 4 bases and J lost 7, with 14 bases in between. The germline gives CDR1 SGHDT, CDR2 YYEEEE. This table comes from immunoSEQ multiplex PCR, and its TCRdb copy is limited to in-frame clones, with some not included. Of 150,000 to 200,000 clones in the sample, 90% to 95% were seen once. This receptor was obtained from a man aged 45-65 years with acute or convalescent COVID-19. The sequencing input was peripheral blood. The chain joins TRBV5-6 to TRBJ1-2, with a weak D call TRBD1 (5 bases). The CDR3 loop is CASSPRRGGGYTF. Written as DNA, the CDR3 is TGTGCCAGCAGCCCAAGACGGGGGGGTGGCTACACCTTC.